This is a list of T cell receptor beta chains from one sample in a study of human T cells and chemical hapten exposure. TCRdb reprocessed the RACE reads with MiXCR, giving one entry per CDR3 protein. This sample has over 35,000 distinct CDR3 sequences; roughly a tenth occur once, and the top ten carry approximately 5.9%. The sequences come from whole blood, collected in connection with sensitization to the hapten diphenylcyclopropenone (DPC). These receptors all come from a man under 40 with alopecia areata. Some clones in this sample may be carry-over from other donors' samples. Both conserved end residues are part of each CDR3. D genes are given only for firm matches. Size tells how often a clone was seen (once, few, many) or the class of an expanded clone, and some rows leave it out.

d_call	clone_size	v_call	j_call	cdr3_aa	cdr3_nt
.	.	TRBV12-3/TRBV12-4	TRBJ2-5	CASSLARGNQETQYF	TGTGCCAGCAGTTTAGCGAGAGGGAACCAAGAGACCCAGTACTTC
TRBD1	many	TRBV18	TRBJ1-5	CASSPISGQGDQPQHF	TGTGCCAGCTCACCAATATCAGGTCAGGGGGACCAGCCCCAGCATTTT
TRBD1	many	TRBV4-3	TRBJ1-1	CASSQVPQGVTEAFF	TGCGCCAGCAGCCAAGTCCCACAGGGGGTCACTGAAGCTTTCTTT
TRBD2	few	TRBV5-1	TRBJ2-3	CASSLEAGGSTDTQYF	TGCGCCAGCAGCTTGGAAGCGGGGGGTTCGACAGATACGCAGTATTTT
TRBD1	many	TRBV18	TRBJ1-1	CASSPRQGPDTEAFF	TGTGCCAGCTCACCACGACAGGGGCCAGACACTGAAGCTTTCTTT
TRBD1	many	TRBV6-5	TRBJ2-7	CASRPGQGISYEQYF	TGTGCCAGCAGGCCGGGACAGGGGATCTCCTACGAGCAGTACTTC
TRBD2	.	TRBV7-2	TRBJ2-3	CASAQLAGVTDTQYF	TGTGCCAGCGCCCAACTAGCGGGAGTTACAGATACGCAGTATTTT
.	many	TRBV29-1	TRBJ1-1	CSFKLVNTEAFF	TGCAGCTTCAAACTCGTGAACACTGAAGCTTTCTTT
.	.	TRBV28	TRBJ2-3	CASSRLTDTQYF	TGTGCCAGCAGCCGACTCACAGATACGCAGTATTTT
TRBD2	few	TRBV27	TRBJ2-3	CASRWTRDTDTQYF	TGTGCCAGCAGATGGACTAGAGACACAGATACGCAGTATTTT
TRBD2	.	TRBV9	TRBJ2-3	CASSVAGGGTDTQYF	TGTGCCAGCAGCGTAGCGGGAGGAGGTACAGATACGCAGTATTTT
TRBD1	.	TRBV6-1	TRBJ2-6	CASRGTGGSGANVLTF	TGTGCCAGCAGAGGGACAGGGGGCTCTGGGGCCAACGTCCTGACTTTC
.	.	TRBV14	TRBJ2-3	CASSQVRGPLDTQYF	TGTGCCAGCAGCCAAGTCCGGGGGCCGTTAGATACGCAGTATTTT
TRBD1	many	TRBV6-6	TRBJ1-5	CASSYPPGGSNQPQHF	TGTGCCAGCAGTTACCCCCCAGGGGGTAGCAATCAGCCCCAGCATTTT
.	once	TRBV28	TRBJ1-1	CASSPAAREAFF	TGTGCCAGCAGTCCCGCCGCCAGGGAAGCTTTCTTT
.	.	TRBV11-2	TRBJ1-2	CASSLRAGPYGYTF	TGTGCCAGCAGCTTACGGGCAGGACCCTATGGCTACACCTTC
TRBD2	many	TRBV11-2	TRBJ2-5	CASSPRLAAQAETQYF	TGTGCCAGCAGCCCCCGACTAGCGGCTCAAGCGGAGACCCAGTACTTC
.	few	TRBV11-2	TRBJ2-3	CASSLAASNTDTQYF	TGTGCCAGCAGCTTAGCCGCCTCCAATACAGATACGCAGTATTTT
TRBD2	.	TRBV29-1	TRBJ2-5	CSALSLGGKTQYF	TGCAGCGCCCTCAGCCTCGGGGGGAAGACCCAGTACTTC
TRBD1	.	TRBV10-3	TRBJ1-1	CAISGTGGISEAFF	TGTGCCATCAGTGGGACAGGGGGAATATCTGAAGCTTTCTTT
TRBD2	.	TRBV4-3	TRBJ2-1	CASSQSLWGSGRVHEQFF	TGCGCCAGCAGCCAATCCCTTTGGGGGAGCGGGAGGGTCCATGAGCAGTTCTTC
TRBD2	.	TRBV5-4	TRBJ2-1	CASSSPSGRAVVHEQFF	TGTGCCAGCAGCTCGCCTAGCGGGAGGGCCGTGGTCCATGAGCAGTTCTTC
.	few	TRBV6-2/TRBV6-3	TRBJ2-5	CASSYLQQETQYF	TGTGCCAGCAGTTACCTACAGCAAGAGACCCAGTACTTC
.	many	TRBV7-8	TRBJ1-1	CASSPRGNTEAFF	TGTGCCAGCAGCCCCAGGGGGAACACTGAAGCTTTCTTT
.	.	TRBV7-6	TRBJ2-5	CASSTPVGTQYF	TGTGCCAGCAGCACCCCTGTCGGGACCCAGTACTTC
.	.	TRBV4-2	TRBJ1-5	CASSQEAVDSNQPQHF	TGTGCCAGCAGCCAAGAGGCAGTAGATAGCAATCAGCCCCAGCATTTT
.	.	TRBV6-1	TRBJ2-3	CATSLEGGDTQYF	TGTGCCACCTCACTAGAAGGGGGAGATACGCAGTATTTT
TRBD2	few	TRBV4-1	TRBJ2-1	CASSQVAGVYNEQFF	TGCGCCAGCAGCCAAGTCGCGGGAGTCTACAATGAGCAGTTCTTC
.	many	TRBV19	TRBJ1-2	CASSGSYYGYTF	TGTGCCAGTAGTGGGTCATACTATGGCTACACCTTC
.	.	TRBV7-2	TRBJ2-1	CASSLEPGGYNEQFF	TGTGCCAGCAGCTTAGAGCCGGGCGGTTACAATGAGCAGTTCTTC
.	few	TRBV5-1	TRBJ1-1	CASSLAQGPEAFF	TGCGCCAGCAGCTTGGCTCAGGGACCTGAAGCTTTCTTT
.	.	TRBV19	TRBJ2-7	CATSPPPGSSSYEQYF	TGTGCCACCTCACCGCCCCCCGGGTCGAGCTCCTACGAGCAGTACTTC
.	few	TRBV18	TRBJ1-2	CASSPPYMLNYGYTF	TGTGCCAGCTCACCACCGTACATGCTTAACTATGGCTACACCTTC
.	many	TRBV7-8	TRBJ1-1	CASSLSRPNTEAFF	TGTGCCAGCAGCTTATCTCGGCCGAACACTGAAGCTTTCTTT
.	once	TRBV5-1	TRBJ1-2	CASSLVPGQDYGYTF	TGCGCCAGCAGCTTGGTTCCAGGTCAGGACTATGGCTACACCTTC
TRBD1	many	TRBV2	TRBJ1-5	CASSADRGRLFSNQPQHF	TGTGCCAGCAGTGCTGACAGGGGGAGGCTCTTTAGCAATCAGCCCCAGCATTTT
.	few	TRBV29-1	TRBJ1-5	CSVADSNSNQPQHF	TGCAGCGTTGCAGACAGCAACAGCAATCAGCCCCAGCATTTT
TRBD2	.	TRBV5-1	TRBJ2-1	CASSLPLGLAGGPNNEQFF	TGCGCCAGCAGCTTGCCTTTGGGACTAGCGGGAGGACCTAACAATGAGCAGTTCTTC
TRBD2	.	TRBV7-2	TRBJ2-3	CASGTSGGAFDTQYF	TGTGCCAGCGGGACTAGCGGGGGGGCGTTTGATACGCAGTATTTT
TRBD2	many	TRBV7-9	TRBJ2-1	CASSPTSDEQFF	TGTGCCAGCAGCCCTACTAGCGATGAGCAGTTCTTC
.	.	TRBV5-1	TRBJ2-6	CASSLGGRLPGANVLTF	TGCGCCAGCAGCTTGGGCGGCAGGCTGCCTGGGGCCAACGTCCTGACTTTC
.	many	TRBV6-2/TRBV6-3	TRBJ1-1	CASSYGRQVNTEAFF	TGTGCCAGCAGTTATGGTCGGCAGGTGAACACTGAAGCTTTCTTT
TRBD1	many	TRBV3-1	TRBJ2-1	CASSQGGTGQYNEQFF	TGTGCCAGCAGCCAAGGTGGGACAGGGCAATACAATGAGCAGTTCTTC
.	.	TRBV5-1	TRBJ2-7	CASSLGQGGNEQYF	TGCGCCAGCAGCTTGGGACAGGGAGGTAACGAGCAGTACTTC
.	few	TRBV18	TRBJ1-5	CASSRDSYQPQHF	TGTGCCAGCTCAAGGGACTCATATCAGCCCCAGCATTTT
.	few	TRBV11-2	TRBJ1-2	CASSSHLSGYTF	TGTGCCAGCAGCTCCCACCTAAGCGGCTACACCTTC
.	many	TRBV20-1	TRBJ1-1	CSAIKTGNRRNTEAFF	TGCAGTGCCATAAAAACAGGAAATCGGAGAAACACTGAAGCTTTCTTT
TRBD2	few	TRBV12-3/TRBV12-4	TRBJ2-3	CASRTSGGADTQYF	TGTGCCAGCAGGACTAGCGGGGGGGCGGATACGCAGTATTTT
TRBD2	.	TRBV20-1	TRBJ2-5	CSASGGASETQYF	TGCAGTGCTAGCGGGGGGGCCTCGGAGACCCAGTACTTC
.	many	TRBV7-8	TRBJ1-6	CASSRMGDTSPLHF	TGTGCCAGCAGCCGAATGGGGGATACTTCACCCCTCCACTTT
TRBD2	few	TRBV20-1	TRBJ2-1	CSAGLGYNEQFF	TGCAGTGCAGGACTAGGGTACAATGAGCAGTTCTTC
.	many	TRBV10-2	TRBJ2-6	CASSGTGRANVLTF	TGCGCCAGCAGTGGGACCGGTAGGGCCAACGTCCTGACTTTC
.	many	TRBV6-5	TRBJ2-3	CASSYSSGVVSQYF	TGTGCCAGCAGTTACTCGTCGGGAGTCGTTTCACAGTATTTT